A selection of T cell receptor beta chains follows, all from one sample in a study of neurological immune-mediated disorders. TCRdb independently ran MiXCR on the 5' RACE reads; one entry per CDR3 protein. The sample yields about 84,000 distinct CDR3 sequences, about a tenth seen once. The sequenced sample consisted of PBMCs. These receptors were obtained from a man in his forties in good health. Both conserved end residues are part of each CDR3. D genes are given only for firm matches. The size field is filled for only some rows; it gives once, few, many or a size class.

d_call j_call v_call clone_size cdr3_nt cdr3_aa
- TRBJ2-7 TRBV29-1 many TGCAGCGTCCTAGCCACCTACGAGCAGTACTTC CSVLATYEQYF
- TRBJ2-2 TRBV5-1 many TGCGCCAGCAGCTTGGATGCCCCTTTGGACACCGGGGAGCTGTTTTTT CASSLDAPLDTGELFF
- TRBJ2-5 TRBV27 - TGTGTTAGCAGTCTCTCCCCGAGGGAGACCCAGTACTTC CVSSLSPRETQYF
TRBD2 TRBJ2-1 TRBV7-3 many TGTGCCAGCAGCTTGGGCGTGGCGGGAGGGCAGGGAGAGCAGTTCTTC CASSLGVAGGQGEQFF
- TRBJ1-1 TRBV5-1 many TGCGCCAGCAGCCCCGGTCAGGAAGCTTTCTTT CASSPGQEAFF
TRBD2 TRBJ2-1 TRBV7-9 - TGTGCCAGCAGCGGCCACTTAGCGGGGGGTTACAATGAGCAGTTCTTC CASSGHLAGGYNEQFF
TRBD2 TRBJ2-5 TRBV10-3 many TGTGCCACCGGGACTAGTGAGGAGACCCAGTACTTC CATGTSEETQYF
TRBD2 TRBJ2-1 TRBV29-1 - TGCAGCGTTCCGGGGGGGTCATCCTACAATGAGCAGTTCTTC CSVPGGSSYNEQFF
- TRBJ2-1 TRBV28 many TGTGCCAGCAGTTTGGGGCTGCCGAATGAGCAGTTCTTC CASSLGLPNEQFF
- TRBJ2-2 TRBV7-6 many TGTGCCAGCAGCCCTAAGAACACCGGGGAGCTGTTTTTT CASSPKNTGELFF
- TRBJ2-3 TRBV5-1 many TGTGACCCGCGAGATACGCAGTATTTT CDPRDTQYF
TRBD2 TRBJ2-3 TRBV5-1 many TGCGCCAGCAACCAGCGGGAGGGCACAGATACGCAGTATTTT CASNQREGTDTQYF
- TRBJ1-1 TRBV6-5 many TGTGCCAGCAGTCCAGACATTGGGTTGTACACTGAAGCTTTCTTT CASSPDIGLYTEAFF
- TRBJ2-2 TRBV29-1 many TGCAGCGTCCGGGACACCGGGAACACCGGGGAGCTGTTTTTT CSVRDTGNTGELFF
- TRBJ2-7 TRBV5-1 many TGCGCCAGCAGCTTGTATGGGGGGGCAAGCGAGCAGTACTTC CASSLYGGASEQYF
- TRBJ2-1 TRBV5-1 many TGCGCCAGCAGCTTGGGAAATGAGCAGTTCTTC CASSLGNEQFF
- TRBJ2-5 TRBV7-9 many TGTGCCAGCAGCCCAACAAGGCTCCAAGAGACCCAGTACTTC CASSPTRLQETQYF
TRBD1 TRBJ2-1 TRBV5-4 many TGTGCCAGCAGCTTTAGGGGGCGGCCCTACAATGAGCAGTTCTTC CASSFRGRPYNEQFF
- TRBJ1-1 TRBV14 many TGTGCCAGCAGCCAAGATTTGGGTGCAGGGGCGACATTAGCTTTCTTT CASSQDLGAGATLAFF
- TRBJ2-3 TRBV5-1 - TGCGCCAGCAGCTTGGTGGCTAACCGCAGGCCAGATACGCAGTATTTT CASSLVANRRPDTQYF
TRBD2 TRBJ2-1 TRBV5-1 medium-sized TGCGCCAGCAGCTTTAGCGGGGGGACTAATGAGCAGTTCTTC CASSFSGGTNEQFF
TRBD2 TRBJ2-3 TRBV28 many TGTGCCAGCCAAGCGGGGGGTACAGATACGCAGTATTTT CASQAGGTDTQYF